The entry below gives a single TCR beta chain sequence along with its context. The antigen remains undetermined. A read error may produce the germline difference seen at one junction end. Amplifying from RNA transcripts, the study obtained TCR beta CDR3 regions. Investigators did first-round RT-PCR with HTBI primers, then second-round multiplex PCR. In TCRdb, the multiplex PCR reads were re-called with MiXCR into one record per CDR3 protein. The sample lists 500,000 to 600,000 distinct CDR3 sequences; 35% to 40% were seen once. This sample stems from a study of Graves' ophthalmopathy and Graves' hyperthyroidism. This CDR3 comprises 14 residues. Study findings and constraints: The authors also found most expanded thyroid clonotypes above 0.001 frequency in blood.

V and J are TRBV12-3 or TRBV12-4 and TRBJ1-3; the D gene is possibly TRBD1 (5 bases). Sequenced material: peripheral blood or thyroid tissue (not recorded which). The clonotype was recovered from an adult man with Graves' hyperthyroidism. CDR3 in DNA: TGTGCCAGCAGTTTCGGGGGGTTGAGAAACGCCATATATTTT. It translates to CASSFGGLRNAIYF.